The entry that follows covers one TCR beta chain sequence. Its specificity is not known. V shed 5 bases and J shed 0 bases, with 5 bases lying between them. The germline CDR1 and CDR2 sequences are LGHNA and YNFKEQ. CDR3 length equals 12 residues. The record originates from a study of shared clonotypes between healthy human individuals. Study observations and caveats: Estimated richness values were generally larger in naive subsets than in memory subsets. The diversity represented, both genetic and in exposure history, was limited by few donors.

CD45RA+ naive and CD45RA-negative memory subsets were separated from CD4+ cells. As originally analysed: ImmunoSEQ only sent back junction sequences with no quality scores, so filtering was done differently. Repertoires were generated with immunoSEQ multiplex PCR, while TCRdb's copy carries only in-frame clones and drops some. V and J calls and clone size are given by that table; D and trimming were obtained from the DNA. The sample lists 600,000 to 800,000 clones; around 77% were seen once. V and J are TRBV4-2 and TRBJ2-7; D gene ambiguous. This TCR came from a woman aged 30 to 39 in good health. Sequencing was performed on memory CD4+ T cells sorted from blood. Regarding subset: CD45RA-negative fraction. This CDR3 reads CASSGSSYEQYF. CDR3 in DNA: TGTGCCAGCAGCGGTAGCTCCTACGAGCAGTACTTC.